This T cell receptor (beta chain) was found in a study of T cell responses to AZD1222 COVID-19 vaccine. Using immunoSEQ multiplex PCR, the repertoire was profiled, and TCRdb retains in-frame clones only, with some absent. The sample contains under 140,000 clones, around nine tenths of which appear only once. Investigators merged groups given second doses at roughly 4 or roughly 12 weeks. The V and J ends lost 3 bases and 5 bases respectively, with 10 bases between them. CDR3 size: 13 residues. Germline V gene data show CDR1 as GTSNPN and CDR2 as SVGIG (reference sequence). The material sequenced was peripheral blood, taken 28 days after the second AZD1222 dose. This chain joins TRBV30 and TRBJ1-4; D gene uncertain. The receptor was isolated from an adult who received the AZD1222 COVID-19 vaccine. The CDR3 DNA follows: TGTGCCTGGAGGGCGGTGGGGAATGAAAAACTGTTTTTT. It specifies CAWRAVGNEKLFF.